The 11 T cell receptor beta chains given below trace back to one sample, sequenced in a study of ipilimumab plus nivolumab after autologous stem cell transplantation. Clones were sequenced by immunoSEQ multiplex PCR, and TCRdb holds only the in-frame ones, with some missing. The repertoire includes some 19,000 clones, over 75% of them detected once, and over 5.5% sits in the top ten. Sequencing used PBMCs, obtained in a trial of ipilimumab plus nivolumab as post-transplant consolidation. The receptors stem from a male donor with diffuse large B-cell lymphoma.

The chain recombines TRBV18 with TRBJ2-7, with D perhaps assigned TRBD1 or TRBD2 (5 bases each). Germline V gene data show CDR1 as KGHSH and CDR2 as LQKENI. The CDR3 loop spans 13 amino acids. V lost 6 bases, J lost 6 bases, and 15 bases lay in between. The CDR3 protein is CASSSNGAVEQYF. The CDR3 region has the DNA TGTGCCAGCTCGAGTAACGGGGCGGTCGAGCAGTACTTC.

The CDR3 reads CASSFTESTDTQYF. The CDR3 nucleotides read TGCGCCAGCAGCTTCACCGAAAGCACAGATACGCAGTATTTT. The V call is TRBV5-1, the J call TRBJ2-3; D is uncertain. The CDR3 runs 14 residues. Germline V gene lookup returns CDR1 SGHRS and CDR2 YFSETQ. With 2 bases removed from V and 0 bases from J, the gap between germline ends came to 7 bases. Full variable domain (outside the CDR3, taken from reference TRBV5-1 and TRBJ2-3): KAGVTQTPRYLIKTRGQQVTLSCSPISGHRSVSWYQQTPGQGLQFLFEYFSETQRNKGNFPGRFSGRQFSNSRSEMNVSTLELGDSALYLCASSFTESTDTQYFGPGTRLTVL.

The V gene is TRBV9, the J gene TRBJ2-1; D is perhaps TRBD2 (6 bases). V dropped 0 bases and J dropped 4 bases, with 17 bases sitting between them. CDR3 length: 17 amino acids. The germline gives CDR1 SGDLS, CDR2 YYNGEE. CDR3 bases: TGTGCCAGCAGCGTAGGGGGTGGCGGGGTGGCGTACAATGAGCAGTTCTTC. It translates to CASSVGGGGVAYNEQFF.

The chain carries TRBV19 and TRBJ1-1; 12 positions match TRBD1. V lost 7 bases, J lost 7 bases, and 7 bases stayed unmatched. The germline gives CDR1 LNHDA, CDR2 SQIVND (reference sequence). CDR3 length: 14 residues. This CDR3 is CASNRDRGLSEAFF. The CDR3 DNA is TGTGCCAGTAACCGGGACAGGGGGCTGAGTGAAGCTTTCTTT.

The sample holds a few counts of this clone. For the CDR3, the DNA is TGTGCCAGCAGCTTAGAGGGCGGAGCTAACTATGGCTACACCTTC. Its translation: CASSLEGGANYGYTF. The V call is TRBV11-2, the J call TRBJ1-2, with unresolved D. CDR1 is SGHAT, CDR2 FQNNGV, per germline. V dropped 0 bases and J dropped 0 bases, with 8 bases sitting between them. There are 15 residues in the CDR3.

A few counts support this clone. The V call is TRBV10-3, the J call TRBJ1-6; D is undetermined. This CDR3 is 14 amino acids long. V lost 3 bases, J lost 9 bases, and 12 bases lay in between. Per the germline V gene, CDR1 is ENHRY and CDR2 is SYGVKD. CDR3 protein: CAISDRQEGSPLHF. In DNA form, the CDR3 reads TGTGCCATCAGTGACAGGCAAGAGGGTTCACCCCTCCACTTT.

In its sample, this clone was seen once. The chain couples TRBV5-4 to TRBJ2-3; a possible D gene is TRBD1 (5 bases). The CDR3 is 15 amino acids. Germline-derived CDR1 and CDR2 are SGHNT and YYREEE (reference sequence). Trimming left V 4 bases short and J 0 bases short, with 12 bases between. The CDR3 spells CASSPTGSSTDTQYF. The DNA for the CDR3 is TGTGCCAGCAGCCCTACAGGATCTAGCACAGATACGCAGTATTTT.

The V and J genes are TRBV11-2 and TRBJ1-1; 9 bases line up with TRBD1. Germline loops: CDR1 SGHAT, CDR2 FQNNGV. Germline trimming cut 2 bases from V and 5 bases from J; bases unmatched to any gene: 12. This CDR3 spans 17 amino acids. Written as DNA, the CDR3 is TGTGCCAGCAGCTTAAGAAATCCCCGGGACAGGGTAACTGAAGCTTTCTTT. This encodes CASSLRNPRDRVTEAFF.

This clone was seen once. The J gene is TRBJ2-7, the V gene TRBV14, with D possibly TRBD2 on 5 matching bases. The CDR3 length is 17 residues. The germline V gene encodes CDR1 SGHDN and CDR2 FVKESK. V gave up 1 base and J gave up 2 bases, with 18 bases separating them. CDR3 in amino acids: CASSQALVAGITYEQYF. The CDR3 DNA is TGTGCCAGCAGCCAAGCTTTAGTGGCGGGTATTACCTACGAGCAGTACTTC.

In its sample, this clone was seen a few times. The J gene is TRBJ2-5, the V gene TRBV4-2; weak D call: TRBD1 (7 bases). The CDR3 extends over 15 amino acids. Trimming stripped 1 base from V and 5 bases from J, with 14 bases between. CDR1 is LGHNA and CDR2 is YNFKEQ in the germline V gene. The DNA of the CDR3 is TGTGCCAGCAGCCAAGGACAGGGAGGTAGCGAGACCCAGTACTTC. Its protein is CASSQGQGGSETQYF.

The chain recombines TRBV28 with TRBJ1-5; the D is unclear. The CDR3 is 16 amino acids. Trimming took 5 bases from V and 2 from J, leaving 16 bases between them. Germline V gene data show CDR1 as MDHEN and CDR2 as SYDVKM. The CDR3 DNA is TGTGCCAGCAGTCCGGTCCGGAGTTGGGGCAATCAGCCCCAGCATTTT. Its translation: CASSPVRSWGNQPQHF.